The rows below give T cell receptor beta chains drawn from one sample of a study of T cells in localized non-small cell lung cancer. Some clones are missing from TCRdb's copy, which holds only in-frame ones; the method was immunoSEQ multiplex PCR. The table lists 23,000 or so clones, 86% of them singletons. The sample was peripheral blood, taken before any cancer treatment. The receptors come from a woman between 35 and 75 years old with stage I lung adenocarcinoma. CDR3s leave out the opening cysteine and the closing phenylalanine or tryptophan. Rows give clone size only sometimes, using once, few, many, or a class for an expanded clone.

size: .
V: TRBV7-3
J: TRBJ1-5
CDR3: ASAGDNNQPQH

size: once
V: TRBV6-5
J: TRBJ1-1
CDR3: ASSRPGPSGTEAF

size: .
V: TRBV5-1
J: TRBJ2-3
CDR3: ASSGDRSTDTQY

size: .
V: TRBV11-2
J: TRBJ1-1
CDR3: ASSLDPIATEAF

size: .
V: TRBV5-1
J: TRBJ2-1
CDR3: ANRPETWGEQF

size: few
V: TRBV6-4
J: TRBJ2-1
CDR3: ASSDRSGGSYNEQF

size: .
V: TRBV4-1
J: TRBJ2-7
CDR3: ASSQDPRGGVYEQY

size: few
V: TRBV2
J: TRBJ2-1
CDR3: ASSQDRGPYNEQF

size: once
V: TRBV5-1
J: TRBJ2-1
CDR3: ASSLEEEVDAEQF

size: .
V: TRBV2
J: TRBJ2-1
CDR3: ASSVGGAGYNEQF

size: .
V: TRBV5-5
J: TRBJ1-1
CDR3: ASSFRTANTEAF

size: .
V: TRBV6-5
J: TRBJ2-1
CDR3: ASSYGGVLGDEQF

size: .
V: TRBV7-3
J: TRBJ2-1
CDR3: ASSSGLANEQF

size: .
V: TRBV4-2
J: TRBJ1-2
CDR3: ASSQDGGSTYGYT

size: .
V: TRBV10-1
J: TRBJ1-5
CDR3: ASSESIGGYSNQPQH

size: .
V: TRBV30
J: TRBJ2-1
CDR3: AWSVHSGDNEQF